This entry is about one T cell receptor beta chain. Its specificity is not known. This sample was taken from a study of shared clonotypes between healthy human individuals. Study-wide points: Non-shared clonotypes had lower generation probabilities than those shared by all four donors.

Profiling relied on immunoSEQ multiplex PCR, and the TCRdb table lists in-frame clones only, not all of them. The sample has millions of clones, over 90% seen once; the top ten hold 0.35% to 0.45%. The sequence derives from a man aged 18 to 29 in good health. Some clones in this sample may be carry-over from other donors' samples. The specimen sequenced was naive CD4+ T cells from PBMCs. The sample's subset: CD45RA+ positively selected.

CDR3 amino acids: CASSQSGAFQPQHF. In DNA, the CDR3 is TGTGCCAGCAGCCAATCCGGGGCGTTTCAGCCCCAGCATTTT. The genes are TRBV16 and TRBJ1-5, with a tentative D call TRBD1 (5 bases). The length of the CDR3 is 14 residues. The germline V and J ends were trimmed by 0 bases and 6 bases, with 9 bases remaining between them. Germline CDR1 is KGHSY and CDR2 is FQNENV. The entire variable domain, with the rest obtained from reference TRBV16 and TRBJ1-5, is as follows: GEEVAQTPKHLVRGEGQKAKLYCAPIKGHSYVFWYQQVLKNEFKFLISFQNENVFDETGMPKERFSAKCLPNSPCSLEIQATKLEDSAVYFCASSQSGAFQPQHFGDGTRLSIL.